One T cell receptor (beta chain) is described in this entry. Its recognized antigen is unknown. No per-base quality is available; no much larger clone lies one base away. The data were obtained in a study of CD4 T cells in relation to SARS-CoV-2 and coronaviruses (dated by TCRdb to the early 2020s). At the level of the whole study: In the ViraFEST assay, PBMCs were grown with antigen for approximately 9 days, and TCR beta CDR3s were then sequenced to identify antigen-specific clonal expansions. At the level of individual TCR clonotypes, the study measured memory CD4+ T cell crossreactivity between SARS-CoV-2 spike protein and common cold coronavirus spike proteins. Shared crossreactive spike epitopes were mapped to their HLA restriction using patient-derived lymphoblastoid cell lines. A different TCR-beta assay, based on Illumina, was used to sequence expansion assays from other donors in the study. An HIV-1 Nef peptide pool or a no-peptide culture served as the negative reference condition. Samples from three pre-COVID donors and the naive versus memory experiments were sequenced with the Adaptive Biotechnologies TCR-sequencing kit; other data were Illumina-based. The paper as a whole reports these results and caveats: Approximately 69% of donors had memory CD4+ clonotypes that crossrecognized SARS-CoV-2 and at least one common cold coronavirus spike. Significantly weaker SARS-CoV-2-driven expansion was shown by crossreactive clones than by monoreactive clones, consistent with antigenic imprinting. Since the crossreactivity analysis centred on spike protein, crossreactivity against other viral proteins was not assessed. Small numbers of patients and of tested TCRs were a limitation of the study. Because no donor provided both pre-pandemic and post-infection samples, tracing the source of pre-existing responses was limited.

Library method: the immunoSEQ multiplex PCR assay. From the authors' description of their analysis: Preprocessing removed nonproductive sequences and CDR3s not starting with C, not ending with F or W, or shorter than 7 amino acids. The MANAFEST web app was used to call antigen-specific clonotypes on the basis of expansion compared with the reference and with other culture wells. A clone was considered positive if the clone showed significant expansion compared with the reference culture in 2 of 3 replicate wells at an FDR below 0.05. A further requirement for positive clones was significant expansion compared with all other tandem wells, along with an odds ratio above 5. CDR3 homology was measured as pairwise Levenshtein distance, computed with the stringdist R package after trimming three terminal residues from each end. TCRdb retrieved this table from immuneACCESS and kept in-frame rearrangements only. Not all clones are present; in checked studies, unresolved V genes account for under half, and no reason is known for the remainder. V and J calls and clone size follow that table, whereas D and trimming were derived from the DNA. The sample records 9,500 to 12,000 clones, around 70% of which are singletons. The ten largest make up roughly 18% of the sample.

CD4+ T cells from unexposed donors were collected before the COVID-19 pandemic (2011-2018). After about 10 days of culture, CD4+ T cells were isolated with the EasySep CD4+ T cell isolation kit. As cell number allowed, CD4+ T cells from unexposed donors were tested for reactivity to SARS-CoV-2 S and N and to four common cold coronavirus spike pools. Each well received a few million PBMCs, cultured in IMDM supplemented with approximately 5.3% human AB serum and about 10 IU/ml IL-2. Half of the culture medium was replaced with fresh IL-2-containing medium on days 3 and 7. Triplicate replicate wells were generally used for each peptide culture condition. The leukapheresis product for the unexposed donors was obtained through commercial purchase. PBMCs were isolated from leukapheresis product or whole blood by Ficoll-Paque PLUS gradient centrifugation. PBMCs were either used fresh in the expansion assay or cryopreserved at -140 degrees C. The QIAamp Micro DNA Kit was used to extract genomic DNA from the CD4+ T cells.

What was sequenced was CD4+ T cells from PBMCs, cultured in vitro. The source of this sequence is a human donor in good health.

CDR3 region: CASSVADNWPVYEQYF. The DNA sequence is as follows: TGTGCCAGCAGCGTAGCGGACAACTGGCCCGTCTACGAGCAGTACTTC. Rearrangement joined TRBV9 to TRBJ2-7; TRBD1 might be the D gene, on 5 matching bases. V lost 0 bases and J lost 3 bases; the stretch between them is 16 bases long. Counted from cysteine to phenylalanine, this CDR3 has 16 amino acids. Kept here is only the CDR3 DNA, which spans 48 bases and is read in frame from base 1. CDR1 and CDR2, per the germline V gene, are SGDLS and YYNGEE. Full variable domain (CDR3 extended with the reference TRBV9 and TRBJ2-7 proteins): DSGVTQTPKHLITATGQRVTLRCSPRSGDLSVYWYQQSLDQGLQFLIQYYNGEERAKGNILERFSAQQFPDLHSELNLSSLELGDSALYFCASSVADNWPVYEQYFGPGTRLTVT.